This is a list of T cell receptor beta chains from one sample in a study of T cell responses to AZD1222 COVID-19 vaccine. Profiling relied on immunoSEQ multiplex PCR, and the TCRdb table lists in-frame clones only, not all of them. The table has more than 150,000 clones, more than 80% seen once. Here the sequenced sample was peripheral blood, taken on day 0 of AZD1222 vaccination. The origin of the receptors is an adult in good health. CDR3s include the opening cysteine and the closing phenylalanine or tryptophan. Fields, in order: V gene, J gene, CDR3 protein.

TRBV7-8,TRBJ1-1,CASSLQGWNTEAFF
TRBV5-1,TRBJ1-3,CASSEGQGRGNTIYF
TRBV4-1,TRBJ1-1,CASSHDTDRVNTEAFF
TRBV3-1/TRBV3-2,TRBJ2-5,CASSQPTGAQETQYF
TRBV5-6,TRBJ2-5,CASSRGAGVSGETQYF
TRBV6-1,TRBJ1-5,CASSEASPIAGQLSNQPQHF
TRBV14,TRBJ1-4,CASSDKGATNEKLFF
TRBV24-1,TRBJ2-3,CATESNRGRVTDTQYF
TRBV19,TRBJ2-2,CASRVLSTSSTGELFF
TRBV5-4,TRBJ2-3,CASSLSQGRIEVF
TRBV27,TRBJ2-2,CASSLNQGIRTGELFF
TRBV19,TRBJ1-2,CASSILIGGNYGYTF
TRBV6-1,TRBJ1-2,CASSEPVMNGYTF
TRBV7-9,TRBJ2-7,CASSFYPRGPYEQYF
TRBV5-4,TRBJ1-4,CASSLRQGAREKLFF
TRBV6-1,TRBJ2-5,CASSEDREATQYF
TRBV12-3/TRBV12-4,TRBJ2-7,CASSLSRNYEQYF
TRBV27,TRBJ1-5,CASTNRGNQPQHF
TRBV24-1,TRBJ1-5,CSYRYSNQPQHF
TRBV27,TRBJ1-5,CASSFNFGRGGGQPQHF
TRBV10-3,TRBJ2-1,CAITPGLAGGPNEQFF
TRBV7-2,TRBJ1-6,CASSLEGAKNSPLHF
TRBV7-9,TRBJ1-2,CASSLNDIRGYTF
TRBV28,TRBJ2-7,CASSLPAGEQYF
TRBV7-2,TRBJ1-3,CASSLAAASGNTIYF
TRBV28,TRBJ1-5,CASSSGDRRSNQPQHF
TRBV6-6,TRBJ1-5,CASSFGQGRQPQHF
TRBV11-2,TRBJ1-6,CASSPISGTVDSPLHF
TRBV5-4,TRBJ2-5,CASSIPTGRGETQYF
TRBV7-2,TRBJ2-3,CASSFLTSGAPTDTQYF
TRBV18,TRBJ1-6,CASSPQGQGGSPLHF
TRBV19,TRBJ1-5,CASTDPEGNQPQHF
TRBV5-1,TRBJ2-1,CASSLAPGSSYNEQFF
TRBV29-1,TRBJ1-2,CSVETGALGYTF
TRBV2,TRBJ2-3,CASTGPREDTQYF
TRBV9,TRBJ2-3,CASSASGRTDTQYF